Shown below are 25 T cell receptor beta chains from a single sample sequenced in a study of blood T cell repertoires in COVID-19. Assay: immunoSEQ multiplex PCR; the TCRdb copy retains only in-frame clones and omits some. Seen here are 150,000 or so clones, roughly nine tenths observed once, and the top ten hold roughly 19%. The sample taken for sequencing was peripheral blood. The receptors were sampled from a man aged 55 to 70 with active or convalescent COVID-19.

The V and J genes are TRBV5-1 and TRBJ2-7, with D perhaps TRBD1 (6 bases). The CDR3 covers 15 residues. Trimming left V 1 base short and J 3 bases short, with 14 bases between. In germline, CDR1 is SGHRS, CDR2 YFSETQ. This CDR3 reads CASSLLEQGNYEQYF. The CDR3 DNA sequence: TGCGCCAGCAGCTTGTTGGAGCAGGGGAACTACGAGCAGTACTTC.

The chain carries TRBV27 and TRBJ1-3; D is unresolved. The CDR3 has 13 amino acids. Germline CDR1 is MNHEY and CDR2 is SMNVEV (reference sequence). The V end was cut by 4 bases, the J end by 4 bases, with 8 bases between. The DNA of the CDR3 is TGTGCCAGCAGTTCGGGGAACGGAAACACCATATATTTT. Protein: CASSSGNGNTIYF.

This chain joins TRBV19 and TRBJ1-2, with TRBD1 identical over 7 bases. The CDR3 sequence is 12 residues long. Germline V gene sequence: CDR1 LNHDA, CDR2 SQIVND (reference sequence). V lost 7 bases, J lost 8 bases, and 7 bases stayed unmatched. Written as DNA, the CDR3 is TGTGCCAGTACTCAACAGGGGTGGGGCTACACCTTC. Translated: CASTQQGWGYTF.

V usage is TRBV5-4 and J usage is TRBJ1-1, with 11 bases matching TRBD1. This CDR3 spans 17 amino acids. After removal of 4 bases from V and 1 base from J, the junction contained 9 bases not matched to a gene. Germline loops: CDR1 SGHNT, CDR2 YYREEE (reference sequence). The CDR3 coding sequence is TGTGCCAGCAGCAGTTTGGACAGGGGGCTAACGAACACTGAAGCTTTCTTT. Translating gives CASSSLDRGLTNTEAFF. The entire variable domain, with the rest obtained from reference TRBV5-4 and TRBJ1-1, is as follows: ETGVTQSPTHLIKTRGQQVTLRCSSQSGHNTVSWYQQALGQGPQFIFQYYREEENGRGNFPPRFSGLQFPNYSSELNVNALELDDSALYLCASSSLDRGLTNTEAFFGQGTRLTVV.

This clone was seen only once. The chain carries TRBV2 and TRBJ1-5; weak D call: TRBD1 (6 bases). This CDR3 is built from 14 residues. Looked up from germline, CDR1 is SNHLY and CDR2 is FYNNEI. V gave up 6 bases and J gave up 7 bases, with 16 bases separating them. CDR3 nucleotide sequence: TGTGCCAGCAGCGACGACGGGGGGCCCCAGCCCCAGCATTTT. Translating gives CASSDDGGPQPQHF.

J is TRBJ1-2 and V is TRBV7-9, with a tentative D call TRBD1 (5 bases). The CDR3 loop spans 16 amino acids. V was pared by 3 bases and J by 3 bases, with 17 bases between. Germline V gene sequence: CDR1 SEHNR, CDR2 FQNEAQ (reference sequence). The CDR3 protein is CASSFEGGGAHYGYTF. The CDR3 DNA sequence: TGTGCCAGCAGCTTCGAGGGAGGAGGGGCCCACTATGGCTACACCTTC.

Only a few counts were recorded for this clone. The chain recombines TRBV4-2 with TRBJ1-2, with D possibly matching TRBD1 (5 bases). The CDR3 spans 14 residues. V lost 0 bases to trimming and J lost 4 bases, with 9 bases between them. Germline CDR1 is LGHNA and CDR2 is YNFKEQ. CDR3 DNA sequence: TGTGCCAGCAGCCAAGATTACGGGGGCTATGGCTACACCTTC. It encodes CASSQDYGGYGYTF.

The V call is TRBV7-8, the J call TRBJ1-1; D might be TRBD1 (5 bases). The CDR3 covers 13 residues. Trimming cost V 6 bases and J 8 bases, with 16 bases left between them. Germline V gene lookup returns CDR1 SGHVS and CDR2 FQNEAQ. CDR3 region: CASSRGLRVEAFF. The CDR3 region has the DNA TGTGCCAGCAGTAGGGGACTGAGAGTCGAAGCTTTCTTT.

DNA of the CDR3: TGTGCCAGCAGCTTAGGCAGGGGGATTAGCAATCAGCCCCAGCATTTT. Its protein product is CASSLGRGISNQPQHF. V usage is TRBV7-2 and J usage is TRBJ1-5; 7 nucleotides match TRBD1. Germline lookup yields CDR1 SGHTA and CDR2 FQGNSA. This CDR3 comprises 16 residues. The V segment lost 1 base and the J segment 0 bases; nucleotides outside the gene matches: 3.

The gene calls are TRBV10-2 and TRBJ1-1; D might be TRBD1 (5 bases). Deletions cut 5 bases from V and 1 base from J, with 8 bases between. This CDR3 spans 13 amino acids. Per the germline V gene, CDR1 is WSHSY and CDR2 is SAAADI. Here the CDR3 reads CASSYQGNTEAFF. CDR3 sequence (DNA): TGCGCCAGCAGTTATCAGGGGAACACTGAAGCTTTCTTT.

The gene calls are TRBV10-1 and TRBJ2-2; D is unresolved. Germline V gene sequence: CDR1 WNHNN, CDR2 SYGVQD (reference sequence). Trimming removed 7 bases from V and 4 bases from J, with 13 bases in between. The CDR3 sequence is 14 residues long. The CDR3 sequence is CASTHLRGTGELFF. DNA for the CDR3: TGCGCCAGCACGCACTTAAGAGGCACCGGGGAGCTGTTTTTT.

The rearrangement uses TRBV5-1 and TRBJ2-3, with 7 bases that match TRBD2. The CDR3 covers 13 residues. CDR1 and CDR2 from the germline V gene are SGHRS and YFSETQ. J lost 15 bases, V lost 6 bases, and 16 bases had no gene match. The CDR3 coding sequence is TGCGCCAGCACCGACCACTCCGGGCCTAGCGGTTATTTT. Amino acid sequence: CASTDHSGPSGYF.

The rearrangement uses TRBV2 and TRBJ2-3; a weak D match, TRBD2 (6 bases). CDR3 length: 15 residues. The germline V gene encodes CDR1 SNHLY and CDR2 FYNNEI. The germline V and J ends were trimmed by 6 bases and 2 bases, with 15 bases remaining between them. The CDR3 sequence is CASRVLAQPTDTQYF. The CDR3 DNA reads as TGTGCCAGCAGGGTTCTAGCGCAACCCACAGATACGCAGTATTTT. Using reference TRBV2 and TRBJ2-3 for the parts outside the CDR3, the full variable domain is EPEVTQTPSHQVTQMGQEVILRCVPISNHLYFYWYRQILGQKVEFLVSFYNNEISEKSEIFDDQFSVERPDGSNFTLKIRSTKLEDSAMYFCASRVLAQPTDTQYFGPGTRLTVL.

The chain's CDR3 is CASSQSFYTIYF. CDR3 nucleotides: TGTGCCAGCAGCCAGTCCTTTTACACCATATATTTT. V gene TRBV14 combines with J gene TRBJ1-3; no firm D call. The CDR3 extends over 12 amino acids. The germline V gene has CDR1 SGHDN and CDR2 FVKESK. Deletions cut 3 bases from V and 8 bases from J, with 8 bases between.

The chain has TRBV7-2 and TRBJ2-7; 8 bases line up with TRBD1. Per germline, CDR1 SGHTA and CDR2 FQGNSA. This CDR3 contains 15 residues. J was trimmed by 4 bases and V by 0 bases; bases with no gene match: 5. This CDR3 is CASSLAFGQGYEQYF. The CDR3 region has the DNA TGTGCCAGCAGCTTAGCCTTCGGACAGGGATACGAGCAGTACTTC.

The chain couples TRBV15 to TRBJ2-1, with 10 bases fitting TRBD1. Germline V CDR1 and CDR2: LNHNV, YYDKDF (reference sequence). Trimming took 9 bases from V and 2 from J; bases not matched to a gene: 4. The CDR3 covers 14 residues. The CDR3 sequence is CATQGTGAYNEQFF. DNA of the CDR3: TGTGCCACTCAAGGGACAGGGGCCTACAATGAGCAGTTCTTC.

This clone was observed once. The rearrangement links TRBV7-8 to TRBJ1-6; 7 bases fit TRBD1. This CDR3 region has 15 residues. V shed 1 base and J 6 bases; nucleotides not matched to a gene: 3. Germline V gives CDR1 SGHVS, CDR2 FQNEAQ. The CDR3 here is CASSLGGQLNSPLHF. CDR3 nucleotide sequence: TGTGCCAGCAGCTTAGGGGGACAGCTTAATTCACCCCTCCACTTT. Combining the CDR3 with reference TRBV7-8 and TRBJ1-6 gives the whole variable domain GAGVSQSPRYKVAKRGQDVALRCDPISGHVSLFWYQQALGQGPEFLTYFQNEAQLDKSGLPSDRFFAERPEGSVSTLKIQRTQQEDSAVYLCASSLGGQLNSPLHFGNGTRLTVT.

This clone occurred once. V gene TRBV6-1 combines with J gene TRBJ2-7; D possibly corresponds to TRBD1 (5 bases). CDR1 MNHNS and CDR2 SASEGT come from the germline V gene. This CDR3 region has 15 residues. V dropped 1 base and J dropped 0 bases, with 10 bases sitting between them. The CDR3 DNA reads TGTGCCAGCAGTGAAGGGGGCTTGAGCTCCTACGAGCAGTACTTC. Its protein product is CASSEGGLSSYEQYF.

This clone was detected only once. V gene TRBV7-8 combines with J gene TRBJ1-1, with TRBD1 as a possible D gene (5 bases). The germline V gene encodes CDR1 SGHVS and CDR2 FQNEAQ. The ends were cut back, 3 bases at V and 10 bases at J, with 18 bases in the middle. This CDR3 contains 14 residues. The CDR3 region has the DNA TGTGCCAGCAGCTTTGGGATTGGGGGGGAAACAGCTTTCTTT. Translation gives CASSFGIGGETAFF. Filled out from reference TRBV7-8 and TRBJ1-1, the complete variable domain reads GAGVSQSPRYKVAKRGQDVALRCDPISGHVSLFWYQQALGQGPEFLTYFQNEAQLDKSGLPSDRFFAERPEGSVSTLKIQRTQQEDSAVYLCASSFGIGGETAFFGQGTRLTVV.

In this sample, this clone turned up a few times. CDR3 sequence (DNA): TGTGCCAGCAGCTTGCATAGCGGGGCAAACTACAATGAGCAGTTCTTC. Protein: CASSLHSGANYNEQFF. The genes are TRBV4-2 and TRBJ2-1, with 8 bases identical to TRBD2. Germline V gene sequence: CDR1 LGHNA, CDR2 YNFKEQ. The length of the CDR3 is 16 residues. V shed 5 bases and J 3 bases; nucleotides not matched to a gene: 9.

The chain carries TRBV7-8 and TRBJ2-7; D unresolved. V lost 1 base and J lost 3, with 7 bases in between. Germline CDR1 is SGHVS and CDR2 is FQNEAQ. This CDR3 is built from 13 residues. The DNA for the CDR3 is TGTGCCAGCAGCTTAGTTTATAGCTACGAGCAGTACTTC. Its protein is CASSLVYSYEQYF. The full variable domain, completed using reference TRBV7-8 and TRBJ2-7, is GAGVSQSPRYKVAKRGQDVALRCDPISGHVSLFWYQQALGQGPEFLTYFQNEAQLDKSGLPSDRFFAERPEGSVSTLKIQRTQQEDSAVYLCASSLVYSYEQYFGPGTRLTVT.

This clone was found once. The rearrangement links TRBV30 to TRBJ1-5, with 7 bases that match TRBD1. V shed 1 base, J shed 6 bases, and the junction held 6 bases outside the gene matches. Germline-derived CDR1 and CDR2 are GTSNPN and SVGIG (reference sequence). This CDR3 is 14 amino acids long. The CDR3 nucleotides read TGTGCCTGGAGTGCCGGGACAGTGAGTCAGCCCCAGCATTTT. This translates into CAWSAGTVSQPQHF.

The chain is built from TRBV6-5 and TRBJ1-2; 7 bases match TRBD1. The V gene's germline CDR1 is MNHEY and CDR2 SVGAGI. The CDR3 extends over 12 amino acids. V lost 6 bases to trimming and J lost 8 bases; unmatched junction nucleotides: 6. The CDR3 nucleotides are TGTGCCAGCAGCCCGGAGGGGGCGGGCTACACCTTC. Translation gives CASSPEGAGYTF.

The V call is TRBV9, the J call TRBJ2-1; D unclear. V lost 4 bases and J 6 bases, leaving 11 bases between the germline ends. The germline V gene encodes CDR1 SGDLS and CDR2 YYNGEE. CDR3 size: 13 residues. CDR3 amino acids: CASSPGAANEQFF. The CDR3 bases are TGTGCCAGCAGCCCTGGAGCAGCCAATGAGCAGTTCTTC.

This chain connects TRBV7-2 to TRBJ2-1; D unclear. Trimming took 1 base from V and 10 from J, leaving 8 bases between them. CDR1 SGHTA and CDR2 FQGNSA come from the germline V gene. CDR3 size: 12 residues. CDR3 DNA sequence: TGTGCCAGCAGCTTAGTGGTTAGCGAGCAGTTCTTC. Amino acids: CASSLVVSEQFF.